The 19 T cell receptor beta chains reported below all come from one sample, sequenced in a study of blood T cell repertoires in COVID-19. Sequenced by immunoSEQ multiplex PCR; TCRdb stores in-frame clones only, minus some. The profile shows approximately 70,000 clones, 75% to 85% of them singletons. The sample consisted of peripheral blood. Every receptor here comes from a woman in her fifties or sixties with acute or convalescent COVID-19.

The rearrangement links TRBV13 to TRBJ1-1; D is undetermined. Trimming stripped 2 bases from V and 1 base from J, with 2 bases between. Per the germline V gene, CDR1 is PRHDT and CDR2 is FYEKMQ (reference sequence). The CDR3 extends over 12 amino acids. This chain's CDR3 is CASSLRNTEAFF. CDR3 DNA sequence: TGTGCCAGCAGCTTACGGAACACTGAAGCTTTCTTT.

This clone showed up just once. V usage is TRBV19 and J usage is TRBJ2-2, with a possible D match to TRBD1 (5 bases). V dropped 5 bases and J dropped 6 bases, with 16 bases sitting between them. This CDR3 spans 15 amino acids. Germline-derived CDR1 and CDR2 are LNHDA and SQIVND (reference sequence). CDR3 coding DNA: TGTGCCAGTAGTTCAGGGCTTGAAAGCGCCGGGGAGCTGTTTTTT. Translation gives CASSSGLESAGELFF.

The rearrangement joins TRBV24-1 to TRBJ1-2; tentative D call: TRBD1 (5 bases). The length of the CDR3 is 14 residues. V was clipped by 5 bases and J by 4 bases, with 13 bases between them. The germline V gene encodes CDR1 KGHDR and CDR2 SFDVKD. CDR3: CATSAARAPYGYTF. The DNA for the CDR3 is TGTGCCACCAGTGCCGCCAGGGCGCCCTATGGCTACACCTTC.

This clone was seen a handful of times. The rearrangement uses TRBV2 and TRBJ2-2; 9 positions agree with TRBD1. There are 17 residues in the CDR3. Per the germline V gene, CDR1 is SNHLY and CDR2 is FYNNEI. V shed 4 bases, J shed 1 base, and the junction held 7 bases outside the gene matches. CDR3 DNA: TGTGCCAGCAGTGGGGCCGAGGGACAGGGGAACACCGGGGAGCTGTTTTTT. It specifies CASSGAEGQGNTGELFF.

CDR3 DNA sequence: TGTGCCAGTAGTGTCGGACTACCAAGAGACCCCCAGTACTTC. It translates to CASSVGLPRDPQYF. V gene TRBV19 combines with J gene TRBJ2-5; D may be TRBD2 (6 bases). V was pared by 5 bases and J by 9 bases, with 19 bases between. CDR3 length equals 14 residues. CDR1 and CDR2 (germline): LNHDA, SQIVND (reference sequence).

V is TRBV5-1 and J is TRBJ2-5; a possible D gene is TRBD1 (6 bases). The germline gives CDR1 SGHRS, CDR2 YFSETQ. V was trimmed by 3 bases and J by 2 bases, leaving 8 bases between them. CDR3 length equals 13 residues. CDR3 protein: CASSWTVQETQYF. CDR3 in DNA: TGCGCCAGCAGCTGGACAGTTCAAGAGACCCAGTACTTC.

CDR3 coding DNA: TGTGCCAGCAGTTACATATCTCTCAGGGTAGAAGCTTTCTTT. Its protein product is CASSYISLRVEAFF. V is TRBV6-6 and J is TRBJ1-1; tentatively, D is TRBD1 (5 bases). Germline V gene data show CDR1 as MNHNY and CDR2 as SVGAGI (reference sequence). The CDR3 contains 14 residues. V was trimmed by 2 bases and J by 8 bases, leaving 15 bases between them.

The V gene is TRBV6-6, the J gene TRBJ1-1; D is undetermined. The CDR3 spans 12 residues. Trimming removed 7 bases from V and 5 bases from J, with 11 bases in between. Germline-derived CDR1 and CDR2 are MNHNY and SVGAGI (reference sequence). CDR3 residues: CASTPSGTEAFF. The DNA of the CDR3 is TGTGCCAGCACCCCCAGCGGGACTGAAGCTTTCTTT.

This chain links TRBV12-3 or TRBV12-4 with TRBJ1-1, with D perhaps matching TRBD1 (6 bases). The CDR3 has 13 amino acids. Trimming shortened V by 7 bases and J by 5 bases, and 14 bases separated the two germline ends. This CDR3 reads CASNPTRGTEAFF. For the CDR3, the DNA is TGTGCCAGCAATCCGACCAGGGGTACTGAAGCTTTCTTT.

V is TRBV3-1 (or the pseudogene TRBV3-2) and J is TRBJ1-1, with a possible D match to TRBD1 (6 bases). The CDR3 runs 14 residues. CDR1 LGHDT and CDR2 YNNKEL come from the germline V gene (reference sequence). Trimming cost V 1 base and J 0 bases, with 6 bases left between them. The CDR3 DNA follows: TGTGCCAGCAGCCAAGGGGGGCTGAACACTGAAGCTTTCTTT. Translation gives CASSQGGLNTEAFF.

The chain has TRBV5-4 and TRBJ1-2; D is perhaps TRBD1 (6 bases). Trimming removed 4 bases from V and 2 bases from J, with 15 bases in between. This CDR3 region has 15 residues. Per the germline V gene, CDR1 is SGHNT and CDR2 is YYREEE (reference sequence). The CDR3 region has the DNA TGTGCCAGCAGCCCCACTGGGGGGGCGAACTATGGCTACACCTTC. Protein sequence: CASSPTGGANYGYTF.

This clone has a handful of counts. The CDR3 sequence is CASSPVGAGNTIYF. DNA of the CDR3: TGTGCCAGCTCACCGGTCGGAGCTGGAAACACCATATATTTT. The chain links TRBV18 to TRBJ1-3, with no clear D. There are 14 residues in the CDR3. Trimming took 3 bases from V and 2 from J, leaving 8 bases between them. Germline values: CDR1 KGHSH, CDR2 LQKENI.

The genes are TRBV6-2 or TRBV6-3 and TRBJ2-7; 7 positions agree with TRBD2. The CDR3 runs 14 residues. The germline CDR1 and CDR2 sequences are MNHEY and SVGEGT. V shed 7 bases, J shed 4 bases, and the junction held 10 bases outside the gene matches. As DNA, the CDR3 is TGTGCCAGCACCCCAGGGCTAGCGGCTTACGAGCAGTACTTC. It yields the protein CASTPGLAAYEQYF.

This clone has just one count. V and J are TRBV5-6 and TRBJ2-2; 8 nucleotides align to TRBD1. The CDR3 consists of 16 residues. The germline CDR1 and CDR2 sequences are SGHDT and YYEEEE. V lost 0 bases, J lost 5 bases, and 6 bases stayed unmatched. The CDR3 here is CASSLGQGFRTGELFF. The CDR3 coding sequence is TGTGCCAGCAGCTTGGGACAGGGGTTTCGGACCGGGGAGCTGTTTTTT.

The J gene is TRBJ2-5, the V gene TRBV5-1; 7 bases align to TRBD1. The CDR3 consists of 16 residues. With 1 base clipped from V and 5 bases from J, the junction kept 11 bases outside the gene matches. Per germline, CDR1 SGHRS and CDR2 YFSETQ. The CDR3 is CASSLIRQGIGETQYF. In DNA, the CDR3 is TGCGCCAGCAGCTTGATTCGACAGGGTATAGGGGAGACCCAGTACTTC.

The DNA for the CDR3 is TGCAGTGCTAGCGCGGGGGGTGGGCAGTTCTTC. It yields the protein CSASAGGGQFF. The J gene is TRBJ2-1, the V gene TRBV20-1, with 8 bases lining up with TRBD2. V lost 3 bases, J lost 12 bases, and 4 bases stayed unmatched. The V gene's germline CDR1 is DFQATT and CDR2 SNEGSKA (reference sequence). The CDR3 runs 11 residues.

The chain recombines TRBV7-8 with TRBJ1-5; D is uncertain. This CDR3 is built from 15 residues. CDR1 SGHVS and CDR2 FQNEAQ come from the germline V gene. Trimming left V 1 base short and J 5 bases short, with 12 bases between. The CDR3 bases are TGTGCCAGCAGCTTAGTACCAGAATCGCATCAGCCCCAGCATTTT. Translation: CASSLVPESHQPQHF.

The rearrangement joins TRBV11-2 to TRBJ2-5; 10 nucleotides line up with TRBD1. The CDR3 loop spans 14 amino acids. Trimming took 5 bases from V and 5 from J; bases not matched to a gene: 5. CDR1 is SGHAT and CDR2 is FQNNGV in the germline V gene. The chain's CDR3 is CASSPGQGRETQYF. The CDR3 DNA sequence: TGTGCCAGCAGCCCGGGACAGGGGAGGGAGACCCAGTACTTC.

This rearrangement joins TRBV6-6 to TRBJ2-2, with 9 positions matching TRBD2. V lost 5 bases and J lost 5; bases outside the gene matches: 6. Germline V lookup: CDR1 MNHNY, CDR2 SVGAGI (reference sequence). The CDR3 length is 15 residues. The CDR3 bases are TGTGCCAGCAGTCCCCCGCGGGGGGGAACCGGGGAGCTGTTTTTT. It yields the protein CASSPPRGGTGELFF.